This T cell receptor beta chain was sequenced in a study of shared clonotypes between healthy human individuals. The overall study: The composition of the donors was two women and a few men aged 18 to 49. Study observations and caveats: Only blood was sampled, and tissue TCR repertoires likely differ from blood ones. Few donors restricted represented genetic and exposure-history diversity.

TCRdb's table, derived via immunoSEQ multiplex PCR, lists solely in-frame clones and lacks some. Of some 2 million clones listed, approximately 94% were seen once; the top ten hold approximately 1.2%. This clone was seen just once. The antigen remains undetermined. The CDR3 length is 13 residues. The germline V and J ends were trimmed by 5 bases and 0 bases, with 5 bases remaining between them. The germline CDR1 and CDR2 sequences are WNHNN and SYGVQD (reference sequence). Positive CCR7 selection of CD45RO-negative cells yielded the naive CD8 cells, and terminally differentiated effector memory CD45RA+ cells were excluded.

Specimen: naive CD8+ T cells sorted from blood. The sequence derives from a man younger than 30 in good health. The chain combines TRBV10-1 with TRBJ2-1; unclear D gene. The CDR3 reads CASSRDSYNEQFF. The CDR3 DNA sequence: TGCGCCAGCAGTCGTGACTCCTACAATGAGCAGTTCTTC.